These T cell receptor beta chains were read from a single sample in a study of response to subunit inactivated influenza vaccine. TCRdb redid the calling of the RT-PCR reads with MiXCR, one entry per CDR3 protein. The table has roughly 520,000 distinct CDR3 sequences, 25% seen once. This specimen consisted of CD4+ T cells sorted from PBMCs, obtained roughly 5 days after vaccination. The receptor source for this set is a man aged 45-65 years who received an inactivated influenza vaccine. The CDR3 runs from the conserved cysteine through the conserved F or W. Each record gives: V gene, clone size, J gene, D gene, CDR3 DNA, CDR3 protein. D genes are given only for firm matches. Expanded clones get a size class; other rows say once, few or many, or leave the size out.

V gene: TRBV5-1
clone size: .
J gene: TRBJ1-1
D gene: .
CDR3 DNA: TGCGCCAGCCGGACGGCTCACACTGAAGCTTTCTTT
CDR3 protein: CASRTAHTEAFF

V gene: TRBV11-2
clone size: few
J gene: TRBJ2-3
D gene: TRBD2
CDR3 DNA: TGTGCCAGCAGCTCCCGGACTAGCGGGGGGGCCTTACAAGATACGCAGTATTTT
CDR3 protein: CASSSRTSGGALQDTQYF

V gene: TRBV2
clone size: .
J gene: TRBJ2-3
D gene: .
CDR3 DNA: TGTGCCAGCAGGGTTGGGACCCTGAACACAGATACGCAGTATTTT
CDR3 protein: CASRVGTLNTDTQYF

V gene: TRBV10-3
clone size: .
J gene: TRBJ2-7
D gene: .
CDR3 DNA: TGTGCCATCAGTGAACGGAGGACTTACTCCTACGAGCAGTACTTC
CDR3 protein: CAISERRTYSYEQYF

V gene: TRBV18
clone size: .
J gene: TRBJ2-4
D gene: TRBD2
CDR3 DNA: TGTGCCAGCTCACCCTCGGGGGTTAGCGGGAGAACTTTCAACATTCAGTACTTC
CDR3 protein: CASSPSGVSGRTFNIQYF

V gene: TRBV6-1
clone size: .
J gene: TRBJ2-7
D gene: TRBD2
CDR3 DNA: TGTGCCAGCAGGGGGTTAGCGGGGAACTACGAGCAGTACTTC
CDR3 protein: CASRGLAGNYEQYF

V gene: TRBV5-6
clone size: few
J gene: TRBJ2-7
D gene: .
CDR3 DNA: TGTGCCAGCAGCTTGGCCTGGGGCACTGAGTTCTACGAGCAGTACTTC
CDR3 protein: CASSLAWGTEFYEQYF

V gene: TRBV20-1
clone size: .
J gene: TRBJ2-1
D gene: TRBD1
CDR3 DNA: TGCCCTCCCCGGGACAGGGTGTTCAATGAGCAGTTCTTC
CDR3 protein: CPPRDRVFNEQFF

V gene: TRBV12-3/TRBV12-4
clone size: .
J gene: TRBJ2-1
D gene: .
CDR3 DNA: TGTGCCAGAAGTCTAAGGACTCACGGTGGTGAGCAGTTCTTC
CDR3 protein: CARSLRTHGGEQFF

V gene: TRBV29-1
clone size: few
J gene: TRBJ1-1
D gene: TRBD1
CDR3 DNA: TGCAGCGTTGAGTCAGGACAGGGCGTCATGAACACTGAAGCTTTCTTT
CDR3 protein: CSVESGQGVMNTEAFF

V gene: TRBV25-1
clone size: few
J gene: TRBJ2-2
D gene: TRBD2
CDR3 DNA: TGTGCCAGCAGTGAGGGACTAGCGAACACCGGGGAGCTGTTTTTT
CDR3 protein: CASSEGLANTGELFF

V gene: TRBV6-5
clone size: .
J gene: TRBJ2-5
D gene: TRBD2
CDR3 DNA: TGTGCCAGCAGTTCTCGTCTGGGGGGGGCCCAGTACTTC
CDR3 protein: CASSSRLGGAQYF

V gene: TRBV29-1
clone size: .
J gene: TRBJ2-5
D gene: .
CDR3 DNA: TGCAGCGTGGGGGACGCCGGAGGGCAGACCCAGTACTTC
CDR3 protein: CSVGDAGGQTQYF

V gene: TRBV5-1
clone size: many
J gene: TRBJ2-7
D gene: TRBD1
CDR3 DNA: TGCGCCAGCAGCCCTAGGACAGGCTACGAGCAGTACTTC
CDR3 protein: CASSPRTGYEQYF

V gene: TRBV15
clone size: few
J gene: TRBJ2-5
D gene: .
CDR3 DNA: TGTGCCACCAGCATACTAAGGGGGACCTTCCAAGAGACCCAGTACTTC
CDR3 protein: CATSILRGTFQETQYF

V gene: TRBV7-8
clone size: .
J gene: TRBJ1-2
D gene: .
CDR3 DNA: TGTGCCAGCAGCTTTAGCCGGAACACCTATGGCTACACCTTC
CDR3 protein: CASSFSRNTYGYTF

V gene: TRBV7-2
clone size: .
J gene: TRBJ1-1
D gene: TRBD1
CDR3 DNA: TGTGCCAGCAGCGCTAGATTACAGGGGGCTGAAGCTTTCTTT
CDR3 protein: CASSARLQGAEAFF

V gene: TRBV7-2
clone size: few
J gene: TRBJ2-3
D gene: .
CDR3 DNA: TGTGCCAGCAGCTTCACAGGCGCGTCAGATACGCAGTATTTT
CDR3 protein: CASSFTGASDTQYF

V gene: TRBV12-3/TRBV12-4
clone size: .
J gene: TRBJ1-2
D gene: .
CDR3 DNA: TGTGCCAGCAGTTTGAACGCCTTTAGCTATGGCTACACCTTC
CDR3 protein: CASSLNAFSYGYTF

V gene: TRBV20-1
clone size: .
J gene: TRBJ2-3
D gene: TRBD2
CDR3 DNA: TGCAGTGCTAAGACCCCTAGCGGGACCCGCACAGATACGCAGTATTTT
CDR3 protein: CSAKTPSGTRTDTQYF

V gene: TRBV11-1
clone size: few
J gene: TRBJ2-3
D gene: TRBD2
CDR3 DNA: TGTGCCAGCACCCCCCGGGCTAGCGGGGGACCCTTCACAGATACGCAGTATTTT
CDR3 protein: CASTPRASGGPFTDTQYF

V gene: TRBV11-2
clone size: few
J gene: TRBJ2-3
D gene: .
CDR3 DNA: TGTGCCAGCAGTTTCTGGGGGATTACAGATACGCAGTATTTT
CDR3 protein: CASSFWGITDTQYF

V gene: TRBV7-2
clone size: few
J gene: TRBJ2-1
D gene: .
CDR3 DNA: TGTGCCAGCAGCCAACAAAGCCGGGGGCAGGAGTTCTTC
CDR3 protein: CASSQQSRGQEFF

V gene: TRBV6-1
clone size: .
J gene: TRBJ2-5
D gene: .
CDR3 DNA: TGTGCCAGCCGGCCCGGACAGTCTGGGGAGACCCAGTACTTC
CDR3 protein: CASRPGQSGETQYF

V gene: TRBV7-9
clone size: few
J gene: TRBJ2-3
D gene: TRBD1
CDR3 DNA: TGTGCCAGCAGCTATAGAAGGACAGGTTCGACAGATACGCAGTATTTT
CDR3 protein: CASSYRRTGSTDTQYF

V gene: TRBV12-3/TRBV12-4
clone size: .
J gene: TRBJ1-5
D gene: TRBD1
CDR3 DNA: TGTGCCAGCAGCGGACAGGTAAATCAGCCCCAGCATTTT
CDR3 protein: CASSGQVNQPQHF

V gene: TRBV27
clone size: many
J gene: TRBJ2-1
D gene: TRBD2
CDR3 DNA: TGTGCCAGCAGGTCCACTAGCGGGGGCTACAGGAGCTCCTACAATGAGCAGTTCTTC
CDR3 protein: CASRSTSGGYRSSYNEQFF

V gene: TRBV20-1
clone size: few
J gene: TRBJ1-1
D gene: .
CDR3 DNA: TGCAGTGCTAGAGTGATACTTATGAACACTGAAGCTTTCTTT
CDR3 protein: CSARVILMNTEAFF